The 6 T cell receptor beta chains in this list originate from one sample, sequenced in a study of T cells after yellow fever vaccination. TCRdb independently ran MiXCR on the 5' RACE reads; one entry per CDR3 protein. Of roughly 150,000 distinct CDR3 sequences listed, 7.7% were seen once; the top ten hold roughly 0.73%. Sample: CD4+ T cells sorted from PBMCs, taken 5 days after the yellow fever booster vaccination. These TCRs come from a man aged 25 to 40 who received the YFV17D yellow fever vaccine.

This clonotype was picked up many times. The chain combines TRBV5-1 with TRBJ2-1, with 8 positions matching TRBD2. The length of the CDR3 is 15 residues. The germline V gene has CDR1 SGHRS and CDR2 YFSETQ. After removal of 3 bases from V and 4 bases from J, the junction contained 6 bases not matched to a gene. CDR3 residues: CASSSAGTSYNEQFF. The CDR3 coding sequence is TGCGCCAGCAGCTCCGCCGGGACTAGTTACAATGAGCAGTTCTTC.

There are many counts of this clonotype. The genes are TRBV12-3 or TRBV12-4 and TRBJ2-1; D is unclear. With 10 bases removed from V and 0 bases from J, the gap between germline ends came to 4 bases. The CDR3 contains 11 residues. The CDR3 spells CATHSYNEQFF. The CDR3 DNA follows: TGTGCCACGCACTCCTACAATGAGCAGTTCTTC.

This clonotype was recorded at least ten times. The CDR3 coding sequence is TGTGCCAGCAGCCCAAGACTAGCGGGAGGGAAAGAGACCCAGTACTTC. This sequence encodes CASSPRLAGGKETQYF. The rearrangement links TRBV7-2 to TRBJ2-5; the match to TRBD2 covers 14 bases. V lost 5 bases and J lost 3; bases outside the gene matches: 5. The CDR3 covers 16 residues. Germline V gene data show CDR1 as SGHTA and CDR2 as FQGNSA.

The chain employs TRBV20-1 and TRBJ2-1; possibly TRBD1 or TRBD2 for D (5 bases each). The CDR3 has 13 residues. Germline V CDR1 and CDR2: DFQATT, SNEGSKA (reference sequence). In DNA, the CDR3 is TGCTGCGCTAGTGGGACCCAGACGAATGAGCAGTTCTTC. The encoded protein is CCASGTQTNEQFF.

This clonotype came up many times. The chain uses TRBV11-2 and TRBJ2-7; TRBD2 matches 7 bases. J gave up 6 bases and V 1 base, and 3 bases lay outside the gene matches. This CDR3 contains 13 residues. Per germline, CDR1 SGHAT and CDR2 FQNNGV. The CDR3 DNA is TGTGCCAGCAGCTTAGGGACTAGTGCCGAGCAGTACTTC. Amino acids: CASSLGTSAEQYF. The full variable domain, in which reference TRBV11-2 and TRBJ2-7 provide the parts outside the CDR3, is EAGVAQSPRYKIIEKRQSVAFWCNPISGHATLYWYQQILGQGPKLLIQFQNNGVVDDSQLPKDRFSAERLKGVDSTLKIQPAKLEDSAVYLCASSLGTSAEQYFGPGTRLTVT.

The chain uses TRBV27 and TRBJ2-7; TRBD2 aligns across 9 bases. V was clipped by 3 bases and J by 6 bases; unmatched bases: 6. This CDR3 comprises 14 residues. The germline gives CDR1 MNHEY, CDR2 SMNVEV (reference sequence). This chain's CDR3 is CASSLIAGVGEQYF. The CDR3 coding sequence is TGTGCCAGCAGTTTGATAGCGGGAGTCGGCGAGCAGTACTTC.